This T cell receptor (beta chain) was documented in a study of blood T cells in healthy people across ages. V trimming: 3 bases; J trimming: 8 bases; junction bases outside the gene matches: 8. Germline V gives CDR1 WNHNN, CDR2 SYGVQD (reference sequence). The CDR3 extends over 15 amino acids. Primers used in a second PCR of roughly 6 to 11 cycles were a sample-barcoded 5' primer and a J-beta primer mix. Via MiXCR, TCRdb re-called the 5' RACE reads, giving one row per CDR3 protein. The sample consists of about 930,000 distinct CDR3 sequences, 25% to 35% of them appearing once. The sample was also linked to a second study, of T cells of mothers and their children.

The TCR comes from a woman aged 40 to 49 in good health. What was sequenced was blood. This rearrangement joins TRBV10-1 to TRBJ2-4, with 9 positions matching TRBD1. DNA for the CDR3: TGCGCCAGCAGTGAAATTACAGGGGGCGCGGACATTCAGTACTTC. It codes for CASSEITGGADIQYF.